The 31 T cell receptor beta chains presented below share a single source sample, sequenced in a study of T cell clonotyping in hematopoietic cell transplantation. TCRdb's table, derived via immunoSEQ multiplex PCR, lists solely in-frame clones and lacks some. The sample contains more than 5,000 clones, about 80% of which appear only once. The sequenced sample was peripheral blood mononuclear cells, obtained 100 days after allogeneic stem cell transplant. The origin of the receptors is a male patient over 55 who had an allogeneic stem cell transplant, so T cells may come from the graft donor. Some clones in this sample may be carry-over from other donors' samples.

V gene TRBV7-9 combines with J gene TRBJ1-1; no clear D. This CDR3 is 13 amino acids long. Trimming removed 2 bases at V and 5 bases at J, with 9 bases between. The V gene's germline CDR1 is SEHNR and CDR2 FQNEAQ (reference sequence). The CDR3 loop reads CASSLTGKTEAFF. Written as DNA, the CDR3 is TGTGCCAGCAGCTTAACGGGGAAGACTGAAGCTTTCTTT.

In this sample, this clone is large. The V call is TRBV7-8, the J call TRBJ2-2; D remains ambiguous. CDR1 is SGHVS, CDR2 FQNEAQ, per germline. This CDR3 comprises 12 residues. The V gene lost 4 bases and the J gene lost 6 bases, with 6 bases spanning the gap. This CDR3 reads CASSSEAGELFF. In DNA form, the CDR3 reads TGTGCCAGCAGCTCTGAGGCCGGGGAGCTGTTTTTT.

The chain links TRBV5-8 to TRBJ1-2; D is undetermined. This CDR3 comprises 11 residues. V lost 5 bases to trimming and J lost 3 bases, with 5 bases between them. CDR1 and CDR2 (germline): SGHTS, YDEGEE. For the CDR3, the DNA is TGTGCCAGCAGGCTTTACTATGGCTACACCTTC. Its protein is CASRLYYGYTF.

Concerning this clone: The same CDR3 arises from other DNA sequences in this sample as well. The V call is TRBV7-9, the J call TRBJ2-1; 8 bases fit TRBD2. The CDR3 totals 14 residues. From germline, CDR1 is SEHNR and CDR2 FQNEAQ (reference sequence). The ends lost 4 bases at V and 7 bases at J; junction bases unmatched: 6. DNA of the CDR3: TGTGCCAGCAGCTCCCCCCGGGGGGGTAATGAGCAGTTCTTC. Amino acids: CASSSPRGGNEQFF.

The chain has TRBV19 and TRBJ2-7; 9 bases are a match to TRBD1. Germline lookup yields CDR1 LNHDA and CDR2 SQIVND (reference sequence). With V trimmed by 6 bases and J by 4 bases, 10 bases remained unmatched. The CDR3 extends over 15 amino acids. The CDR3 DNA reads as TGTGCCAGTAGCCGCCCGGGACAGGGAACGTACGAGCAGTACTTC. Translating gives CASSRPGQGTYEQYF.

The chain has TRBV14 and TRBJ2-7, with a tentative D call TRBD2 (5 bases). Looked up from germline, CDR1 is SGHDN and CDR2 is FVKESK. With 3 bases removed from V and 9 bases from J, the gap between germline ends came to 15 bases. CDR3 length: 13 amino acids. The CDR3 DNA is TGTGCCAGCAGCCATGTCGGGGTCCGGTGGCAGTACTTC. It encodes CASSHVGVRWQYF. The variable domain in full, with the rest retrieved from reference TRBV14 and TRBJ2-7, is EAGVTQFPSHSVIEKGQTVTLRCDPISGHDNLYWYRRVMGKEIKFLLHFVKESKQDESGMPNNRFLAERTGGTYSTLKVQPAELEDSGVYFCASSHVGVRWQYFGPGTRLTVT.

This sequence joins TRBV20-1 and TRBJ2-1, with TRBD2 identical over 7 bases. The length of the CDR3 is 11 residues. Germline values: CDR1 DFQATT, CDR2 SNEGSKA (reference sequence). CDR3 bases: TGCATCCTATCGCGGGAGCATGAGCAGTTCTTC. It encodes CILSREHEQFF.

This clone has just one count. The chain carries TRBV14 and TRBJ1-1; 7 nucleotides line up with TRBD1. V dropped 1 base and J dropped 7; count of bases not matched to a gene: 6. This CDR3 spans 14 amino acids. Germline CDR1 is SGHDN and CDR2 is FVKESK. CDR3 DNA sequence: TGTGCCAGCAGCCAAGTACAGGGGATCGGTGAAGCTTTCTTT. Its translation: CASSQVQGIGEAFF.

The rearrangement joins TRBV7-3 to TRBJ1-1; D ambiguous. V lost 4 bases, J lost 1 base, and 7 bases lay in between. The CDR3 is made up of 13 amino acids. In germline, CDR1 is SGHTA, CDR2 FQGTGA. This CDR3 reads CASSWAPNTEAFF. In DNA, the CDR3 is TGTGCCAGCAGCTGGGCCCCGAACACTGAAGCTTTCTTT.

The chain has TRBV7-3 and TRBJ2-1, with 7 positions matching TRBD2. Unmatched junction bases numbered 3, after V lost 4 bases and J lost 0 bases. The CDR3 covers 15 residues. The germline CDR1 and CDR2 sequences are SGHTA and FQGTGA. The CDR3 DNA follows: TGTGCCAGCAGCTGGTTAGCGGGCTCCTACAATGAGCAGTTCTTC. Amino acid sequence: CASSWLAGSYNEQFF.

The J gene is TRBJ1-2, the V gene TRBV6-5, with D unclear. The germline gives CDR1 MNHEY, CDR2 SVGAGI. This CDR3 contains 13 residues. V lost 9 bases and J lost 0, with 11 bases in between. The CDR3 protein is CASKRGANYGYTF. The DNA of the CDR3 is TGTGCCAGTAAACGGGGAGCTAACTATGGCTACACCTTC.

The chain uses TRBV2 and TRBJ2-5; D unclear. The DNA matches TRBJ2-7 better at its end, which makes the J call doubtful. This CDR3 region has 12 residues. The V gene's germline CDR1 is SNHLY and CDR2 FYNNEI. As DNA, the CDR3 is TGTGCCAGCAGGCCGAGCTCCTACGAGCAGTACTTC. This gives the protein CASRPSSYEQYF.

The chain recombines TRBV6-1 with TRBJ1-2; 9 bases fit TRBD1. V dropped 5 bases and J dropped 7; count of bases not matched to a gene: 5. Germline values: CDR1 MNHNS, CDR2 SASEGT. The CDR3 consists of 13 residues. For the CDR3, the DNA is TGTGCCAGCAGTTCGGACAGGGGTTTTGGCTACACCTTC. Translating it yields CASSSDRGFGYTF.

The V and J genes are TRBV5-6 and TRBJ1-4; perhaps TRBD1 as D (5 bases). The CDR3 length is 12 residues. Germline loops: CDR1 SGHDT, CDR2 YYEEEE. V lost 4 bases to trimming and J lost 7 bases, with 8 bases between them. In DNA, the CDR3 is TGTGCCAGCAGCCGCGACAGTGAAAAACTGTTTTTT. It specifies CASSRDSEKLFF.

The chain employs TRBV28 and TRBJ2-5, with 10 bases that match TRBD1. The J call may be wrong; the DNA end is better matched by TRBJ2-7. The CDR3 is 12 residues long. Germline CDR1 MDHEN, CDR2 SYDVKM. The CDR3 nucleotides read TGTGCCAGCAGAGACAGGGGGCTCGAGCAGTACTTC. Translation gives CASRDRGLEQYF.

The rearrangement links TRBV6-5 to TRBJ2-7; TRBD1 aligns across 9 bases. This CDR3 contains 13 residues. The ends lost 10 bases at V and 0 bases at J; junction bases unmatched: 4. Germline V gene sequence: CDR1 MNHEY, CDR2 SVGAGI. CDR3 nucleotide sequence: TGTGCCATCGGGACAGGGACCTCCTACGAGCAGTACTTC. It yields the protein CAIGTGTSYEQYF.

This chain joins TRBV19 and TRBJ1-1, with D possibly matching TRBD1 (5 bases). Deletions cut 5 bases from V and 3 bases from J, with 13 bases between. This CDR3 has 14 residues. CDR1 and CDR2 (germline): LNHDA, SQIVND (reference sequence). The CDR3 coding sequence is TGTGCCAGTAGTGGGGGAACGTTTTACACTGAAGCTTTCTTT. Its translation: CASSGGTFYTEAFF.

This chain links TRBV27 with TRBJ2-7, with 13 bases matching TRBD2. Losses at the gene ends were 5 bases for V and 11 bases for J; bases not matched to a gene: 9. CDR3 length: 14 amino acids. Looked up from germline, CDR1 is MNHEY and CDR2 is SMNVEV (reference sequence). CDR3 sequence: CASSRGTSGNREYF. The CDR3 nucleotides are TGTGCCAGCAGTAGGGGGACTAGCGGGAACCGGGAGTACTTC.

This clone is categorized as large. The rearrangement uses TRBV4-3 and TRBJ2-5, with 8 bases identical to TRBD2. This CDR3 comprises 13 residues. CDR1 LGHNA and CDR2 YSLEER come from the germline V gene. Germline trimming cut 3 bases from V and 7 bases from J; bases unmatched to any gene: 4. The CDR3 nucleotides read TGCGCCAGCAGCCAGACCCGGGGGGGGACCCAGTACTTC. It translates to CASSQTRGGTQYF.

The chain links TRBV28 to TRBJ2-7; D might be TRBD2 (5 bases). Germline V lookup: CDR1 MDHEN, CDR2 SYDVKM. The length of the CDR3 is 12 residues. The germline V and J ends were trimmed by 2 bases and 6 bases, with 8 bases remaining between them. CDR3 amino acids: CASSLLGGEQYF. In nucleotides, the CDR3 is TGTGCCAGCAGTTTACTAGGAGGCGAGCAGTACTTC.

The CDR3 sequence: CASSLAGGPNTGELFF. The CDR3, as DNA: TGTGCCAGCAGCTTAGCGGGGGGGCCGAACACCGGGGAGCTGTTTTTT. The V and J genes are TRBV7-2 and TRBJ2-2, with D possibly matching TRBD2 (7 bases). CDR3 length equals 16 residues. The V gene's germline CDR1 is SGHTA and CDR2 FQGNSA. The ends were cut back, 0 bases at V and 0 bases at J, with 8 bases in the middle.

J is TRBJ2-1 and V is TRBV4-1, with 8 bases identical to TRBD1. This CDR3 is built from 13 residues. Trimming at V came to 4 bases and at J to 10 bases, leaving 6 bases not matched to a gene. Germline V lookup: CDR1 MGHRA, CDR2 YSYEKL. The DNA for the CDR3 is TGCGCCAGCAGCCCGAGGACAGGGCGCGAGCAGTTCTTC. Residues: CASSPRTGREQFF.

The V call is TRBV13, the J call TRBJ2-7, with 12 bases aligning to TRBD2. V lost 4 bases and J lost 6; bases outside the gene matches: 7. The CDR3 has 15 amino acids. From germline, CDR1 is PRHDT and CDR2 FYEKMQ (reference sequence). The CDR3 coding sequence is TGTGCCAGCAGCTGGAGGACTAGCGGGGTAACCGAGCAGTACTTC. This encodes CASSWRTSGVTEQYF. Supplemented by reference TRBV13 and TRBJ2-7, the full variable domain reads AAGVIQSPRHLIKEKRETATLKCYPIPRHDTVYWYQQGPGQDPQFLISFYEKMQSDKGSIPDRFSAQQFSDYHSELNMSSLELGDSALYFCASSWRTSGVTEQYFGPGTRLTVT.

The rearrangement uses TRBV7-2 and TRBJ1-2; TRBD1 might be the D (6 bases). Germline loops: CDR1 SGHTA, CDR2 FQGNSA. Deletions cut 2 bases from V and 1 base from J, with 11 bases between. The CDR3 contains 15 residues. The CDR3 nucleotides read TGTGCCAGCAGCTTAAACAGGGCTTTTAACTATGGCTACACCTTC. Amino acids: CASSLNRAFNYGYTF.

This clone was found a few times. V gene TRBV6-1 combines with J gene TRBJ1-3, with D maybe TRBD1 (5 bases). The CDR3 loop spans 14 amino acids. The germline V gene has CDR1 MNHNS and CDR2 SASEGT. V was shortened by 7 bases and J by 4 bases, with 14 bases between the two germline ends. As DNA, the CDR3 is TGTGCCAGCACCCAAATGGACAAAGGAAACACCATATATTTT. Translated: CASTQMDKGNTIYF.

V usage is TRBV29-1 and J usage is TRBJ2-3; 10 nucleotides agree with TRBD2. The CDR3 is 14 residues long. The germline CDR1 and CDR2 sequences are SQVTM and ANQGSEA. The junction had 3 bases not matched to a gene; V was cut back by 6 bases and J by 0 bases. The CDR3 DNA is TGCAGCGTCGAACTAGCGGGAAGCACAGATACGCAGTATTTT. Translated, it gives CSVELAGSTDTQYF.

The chain has TRBV6-1 and TRBJ1-4, with a tentative D call TRBD1 (5 bases). The CDR3 covers 15 residues. V was clipped by 6 bases and J by 4 bases, with 15 bases between them. CDR1 is MNHNS, CDR2 SASEGT, per germline. As DNA, the CDR3 is TGTGCCAGCAGCGACGGGACGACGTTTAATGAAAAACTGTTTTTT. It yields the protein CASSDGTTFNEKLFF.

This clone has just a few counts. The J gene is TRBJ1-1, the V gene TRBV7-9; no reliable D call. Germline V gene data show CDR1 as SEHNR and CDR2 as FQNEAQ (reference sequence). The CDR3 is 15 amino acids. V lost 3 bases, J lost 3 bases, and 14 bases lay in between. The CDR3 DNA is TGTGCCAGCAGCTTGTTATCTGGAGTGGACACTGAAGCTTTCTTT. This encodes CASSLLSGVDTEAFF.

This chain joins TRBV6-1 and TRBJ2-7; the match to TRBD2 covers 10 bases. The CDR3 has 15 amino acids. Germline CDR1 and CDR2: MNHNS and SASEGT. Losses at the gene ends were 1 base for V and 7 bases for J; bases not matched to a gene: 7. This chain's CDR3 is CASSEELAGAGEQYF. CDR3 DNA: TGTGCCAGCAGTGAAGAGCTAGCGGGGGCGGGGGAGCAGTACTTC.

This clone has only a few counts. The rearrangement links TRBV28 to TRBJ1-2; perhaps TRBD1 as D (5 bases). The germline V gene has CDR1 MDHEN and CDR2 SYDVKM. CDR3 length equals 15 residues. Trimming shortened V by 2 bases and J by 2 bases, and 12 bases separated the two germline ends. The CDR3 region is CASSLVTDWNYGYTF. As DNA, the CDR3 is TGTGCCAGCAGTTTAGTGACAGACTGGAACTATGGCTACACCTTC.

This chain connects TRBV28 to TRBJ1-5; 9 bases are a match to TRBD1. In germline, CDR1 is MDHEN, CDR2 SYDVKM. The junction had 6 bases not matched to a gene; V was cut back by 6 bases and J by 3 bases. This CDR3 spans 15 amino acids. CDR3 region: CASRGGDRVNQPQHF. The CDR3 region has the DNA TGTGCCAGCAGGGGGGGGGACAGGGTCAATCAGCCCCAGCATTTT.